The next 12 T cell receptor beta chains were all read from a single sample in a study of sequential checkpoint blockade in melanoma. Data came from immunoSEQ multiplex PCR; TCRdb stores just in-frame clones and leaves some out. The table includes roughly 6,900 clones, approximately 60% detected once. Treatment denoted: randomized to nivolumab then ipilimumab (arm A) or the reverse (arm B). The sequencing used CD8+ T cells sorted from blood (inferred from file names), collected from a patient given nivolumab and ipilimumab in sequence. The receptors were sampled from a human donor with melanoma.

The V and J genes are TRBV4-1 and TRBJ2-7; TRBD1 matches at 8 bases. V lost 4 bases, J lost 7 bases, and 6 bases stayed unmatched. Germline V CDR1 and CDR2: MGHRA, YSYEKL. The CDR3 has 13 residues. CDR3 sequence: CASSLDRGWEQYF. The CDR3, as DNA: TGCGCCAGCAGCCTAGACAGGGGATGGGAGCAGTACTTC.

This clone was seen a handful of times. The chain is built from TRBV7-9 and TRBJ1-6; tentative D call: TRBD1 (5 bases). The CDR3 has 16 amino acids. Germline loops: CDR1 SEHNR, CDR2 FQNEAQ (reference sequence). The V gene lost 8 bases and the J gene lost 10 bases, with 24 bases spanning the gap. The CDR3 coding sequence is TGTGCCAGCTCCAGCGGGGGATATGATGGTCAGTCACCCCTCCACTTT. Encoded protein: CASSSGGYDGQSPLHF.

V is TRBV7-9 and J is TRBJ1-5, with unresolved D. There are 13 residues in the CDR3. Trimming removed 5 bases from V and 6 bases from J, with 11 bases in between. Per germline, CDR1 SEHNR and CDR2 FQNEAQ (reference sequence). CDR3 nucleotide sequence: TGTGCCAGCAGCCCGGCGGGGTCTCAGCCCCAGCATTTT. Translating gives CASSPAGSQPQHF.

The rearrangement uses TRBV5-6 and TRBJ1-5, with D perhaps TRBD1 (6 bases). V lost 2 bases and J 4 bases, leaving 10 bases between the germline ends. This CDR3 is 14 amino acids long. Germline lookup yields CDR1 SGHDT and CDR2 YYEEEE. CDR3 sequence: CASSLQGKNQPQHF. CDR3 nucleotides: TGTGCCAGCAGCTTACAGGGAAAGAATCAGCCCCAGCATTTT.

CDR3 in amino acids: CAWTPGLQNTEAFF. The CDR3 DNA reads TGTGCCTGGACCCCTGGGCTCCAGAACACTGAAGCTTTCTTT. The V call is TRBV30, the J call TRBJ1-1; D call uncertain. CDR3 length: 14 residues. The V end lost 4 bases, the J end lost 1 base, and 13 bases lay between the germline ends. Germline V gene lookup returns CDR1 GTSNPN and CDR2 SVGIG (reference sequence).

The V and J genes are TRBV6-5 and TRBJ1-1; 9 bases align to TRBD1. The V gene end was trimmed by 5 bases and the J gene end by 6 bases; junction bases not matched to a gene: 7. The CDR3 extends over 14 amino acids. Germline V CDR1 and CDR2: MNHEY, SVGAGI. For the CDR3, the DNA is TGTGCCAGCAGTACCAACAGGGGGCTCGCTGAAGCTTTCTTT. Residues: CASSTNRGLAEAFF.

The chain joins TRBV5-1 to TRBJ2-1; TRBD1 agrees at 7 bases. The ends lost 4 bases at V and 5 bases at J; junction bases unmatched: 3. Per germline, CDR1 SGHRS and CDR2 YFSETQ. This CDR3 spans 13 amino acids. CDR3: CASSEGQNNEQFF. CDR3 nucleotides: TGCGCCAGCAGCGAGGGACAGAACAATGAGCAGTTCTTC.

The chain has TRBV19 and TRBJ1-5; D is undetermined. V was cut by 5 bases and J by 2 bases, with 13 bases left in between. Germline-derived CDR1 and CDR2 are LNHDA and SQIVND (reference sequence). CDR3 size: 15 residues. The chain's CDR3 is CASSWSSAGNQPQHF. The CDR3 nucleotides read TGTGCCAGTAGTTGGAGCTCCGCTGGCAATCAGCCCCAGCATTTT.

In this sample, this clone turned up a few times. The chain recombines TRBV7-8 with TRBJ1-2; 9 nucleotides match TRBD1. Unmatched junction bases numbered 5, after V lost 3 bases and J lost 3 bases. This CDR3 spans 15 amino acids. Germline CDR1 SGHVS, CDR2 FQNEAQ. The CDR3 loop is CASSFSGQGYYGYTF. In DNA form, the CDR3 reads TGTGCCAGCAGCTTCTCAGGACAGGGGTACTATGGCTACACCTTC.

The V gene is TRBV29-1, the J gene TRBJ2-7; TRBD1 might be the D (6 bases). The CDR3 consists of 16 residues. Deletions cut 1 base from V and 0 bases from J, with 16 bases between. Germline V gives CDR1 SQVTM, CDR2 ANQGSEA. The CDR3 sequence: CSVEALTGEASYEQYF. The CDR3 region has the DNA TGCAGCGTTGAAGCCCTGACAGGCGAAGCCTCCTACGAGCAGTACTTC.

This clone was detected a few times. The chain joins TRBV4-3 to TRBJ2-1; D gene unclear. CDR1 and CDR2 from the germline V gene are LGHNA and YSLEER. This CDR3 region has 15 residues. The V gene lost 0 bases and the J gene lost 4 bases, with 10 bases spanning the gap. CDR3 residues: CASSQDGSRYNEQFF. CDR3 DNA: TGCGCCAGCAGCCAAGATGGGTCTAGATACAATGAGCAGTTCTTC.

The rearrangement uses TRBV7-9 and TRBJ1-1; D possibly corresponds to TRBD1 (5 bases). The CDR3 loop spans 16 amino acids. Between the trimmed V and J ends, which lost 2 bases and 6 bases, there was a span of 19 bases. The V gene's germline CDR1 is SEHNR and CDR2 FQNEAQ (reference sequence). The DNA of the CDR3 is TGTGCCAGCAGCTTATCTTCAGGGAGGTATGGCGCTGAAGCTTTCTTT. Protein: CASSLSSGRYGAEAFF.